Listed here is a single T cell receptor beta chain. This sample stems from a study of T cell changes during pregnancy in multiple sclerosis. The CDR3 contains 15 residues. Looked up from germline, CDR1 is MDHEN and CDR2 is SYDVKM. V lost 3 bases to trimming and J lost 6 bases; unmatched junction nucleotides: 6. Using immunoSEQ multiplex PCR, the repertoire was profiled, and TCRdb retains in-frame clones only, with some absent. The data hold around 70,000 clones, with more than 85% observed a single time. The sequence came from a female donor in good health, enrolled as a control in a pregnancy study. This specimen consisted of peripheral blood, obtained in the first trimester of pregnancy. The J gene is TRBJ2-1, the V gene TRBV28, with 9 bases aligning to TRBD2. Here the CDR3 reads CASSFAGGPFNEQFF. The CDR3 nucleotides read TGTGCCAGCAGTTTCGCGGGAGGGCCCTTCAATGAGCAGTTCTTC. The full variable domain, rest sourced from reference TRBV28 and TRBJ2-1, is DVKVTQSSRYLVKRTGEKVFLECVQDMDHENMFWYRQDPGLGLRLIYFSYDVKMKEKGDIPEGYSVSREKKERFSLILESASTNQTSMYLCASSFAGGPFNEQFFGPGTRLTVL.